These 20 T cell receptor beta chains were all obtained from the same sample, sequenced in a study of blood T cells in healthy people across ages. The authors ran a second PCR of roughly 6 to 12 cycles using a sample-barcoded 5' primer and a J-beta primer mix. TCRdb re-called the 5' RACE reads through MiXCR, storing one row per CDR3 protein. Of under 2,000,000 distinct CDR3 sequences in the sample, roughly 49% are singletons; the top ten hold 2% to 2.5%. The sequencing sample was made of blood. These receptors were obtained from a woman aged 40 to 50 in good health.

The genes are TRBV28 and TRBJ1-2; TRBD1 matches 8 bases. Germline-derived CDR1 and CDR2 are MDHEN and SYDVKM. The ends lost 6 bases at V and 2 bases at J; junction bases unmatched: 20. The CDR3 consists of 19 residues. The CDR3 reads CASRVSVGAGTGTNYGYTF. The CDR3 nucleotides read TGTGCCAGCAGGGTCTCAGTCGGGGCGGGGACAGGAACCAACTATGGCTACACCTTC.

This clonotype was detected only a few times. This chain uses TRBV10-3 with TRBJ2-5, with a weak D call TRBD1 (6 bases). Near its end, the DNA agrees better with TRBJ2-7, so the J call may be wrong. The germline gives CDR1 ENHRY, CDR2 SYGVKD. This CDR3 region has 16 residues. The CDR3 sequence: CAISPTRSQGSYEQYF. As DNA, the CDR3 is TGTGCCATCAGCCCCACCCGGTCACAGGGTTCCTACGAGCAGTACTTC.

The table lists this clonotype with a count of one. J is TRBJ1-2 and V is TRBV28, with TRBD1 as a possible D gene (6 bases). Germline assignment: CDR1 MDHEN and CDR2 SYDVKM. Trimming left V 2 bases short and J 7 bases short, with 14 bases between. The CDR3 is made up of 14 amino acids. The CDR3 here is CASSLRDILSGYTF. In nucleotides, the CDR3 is TGTGCCAGCAGTTTACGGGACATTCTTTCTGGCTACACCTTC.

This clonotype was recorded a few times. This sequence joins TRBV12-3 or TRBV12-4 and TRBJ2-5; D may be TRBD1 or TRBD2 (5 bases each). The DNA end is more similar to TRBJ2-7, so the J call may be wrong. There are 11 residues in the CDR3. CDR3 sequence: CASTTGHEQYF. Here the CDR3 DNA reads TGTGCCAGCACCACGGGACACGAGCAGTACTTC.

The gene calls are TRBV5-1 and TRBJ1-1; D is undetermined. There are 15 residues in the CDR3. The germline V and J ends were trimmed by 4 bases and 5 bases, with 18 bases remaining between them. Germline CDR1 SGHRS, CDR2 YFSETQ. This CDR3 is CASSLVAGSWTEAFF. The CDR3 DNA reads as TGCGCCAGCAGCCTGGTGGCCGGGAGTTGGACTGAAGCTTTCTTT.

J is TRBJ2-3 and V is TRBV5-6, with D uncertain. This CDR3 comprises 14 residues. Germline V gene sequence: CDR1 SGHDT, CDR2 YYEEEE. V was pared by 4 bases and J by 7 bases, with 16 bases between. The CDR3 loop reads CASSIPSPSYTQYF. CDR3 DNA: TGTGCCAGCAGCATCCCCTCCCCTTCATATACGCAGTATTTT.

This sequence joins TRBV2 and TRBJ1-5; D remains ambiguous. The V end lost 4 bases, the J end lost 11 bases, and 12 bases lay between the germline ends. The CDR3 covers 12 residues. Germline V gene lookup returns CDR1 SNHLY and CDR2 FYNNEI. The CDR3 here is CASSVIGGAQHF. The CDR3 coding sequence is TGTGCCAGCAGTGTTATAGGTGGAGCCCAGCATTTT.

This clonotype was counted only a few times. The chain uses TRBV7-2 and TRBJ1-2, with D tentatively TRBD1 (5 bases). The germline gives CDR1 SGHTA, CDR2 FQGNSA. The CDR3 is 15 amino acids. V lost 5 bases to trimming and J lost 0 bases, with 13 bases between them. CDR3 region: CASSLFRVTNYGYTF. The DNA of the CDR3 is TGTGCCAGCAGCCTCTTCAGGGTTACTAACTATGGCTACACCTTC.

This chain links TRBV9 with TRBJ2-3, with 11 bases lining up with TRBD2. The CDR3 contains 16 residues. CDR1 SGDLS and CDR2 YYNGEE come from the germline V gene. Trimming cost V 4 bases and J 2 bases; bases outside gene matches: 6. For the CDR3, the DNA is TGTGCCAGCAGCTTTCGACTAGCGGGACTCACAGATACGCAGTATTTT. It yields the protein CASSFRLAGLTDTQYF.

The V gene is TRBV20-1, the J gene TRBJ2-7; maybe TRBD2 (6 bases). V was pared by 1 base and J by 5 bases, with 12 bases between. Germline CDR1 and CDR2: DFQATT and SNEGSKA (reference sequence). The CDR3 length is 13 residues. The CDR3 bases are TGCAGTGCTAGAGCCGGGACTTACGACGAGCAGTACTTC. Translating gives CSARAGTYDEQYF.

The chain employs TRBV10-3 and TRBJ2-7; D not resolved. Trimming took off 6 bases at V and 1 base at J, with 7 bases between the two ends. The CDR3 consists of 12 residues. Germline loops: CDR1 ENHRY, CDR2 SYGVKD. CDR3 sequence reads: CAISRRSYEQYF. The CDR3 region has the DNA TGTGCCATCAGCAGGAGATCCTACGAGCAGTACTTC.

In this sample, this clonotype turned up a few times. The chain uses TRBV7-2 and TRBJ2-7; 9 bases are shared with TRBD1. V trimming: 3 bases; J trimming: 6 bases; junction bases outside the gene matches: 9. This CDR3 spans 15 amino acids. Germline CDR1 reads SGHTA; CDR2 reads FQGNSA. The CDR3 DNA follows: TGTGCCAGCAGCTTCCTGGACAGGGGATTGGGCGAGCAGTACTTC. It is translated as CASSFLDRGLGEQYF. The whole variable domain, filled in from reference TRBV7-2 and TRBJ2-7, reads GAGVSQSPSNKVTEKGKDVELRCDPISGHTALYWYRQSLGQGLEFLIYFQGNSAPDKSGLPSDRFSAERTGGSVSTLTIQRTQQEDSAVYLCASSFLDRGLGEQYFGPGTRLTVT.

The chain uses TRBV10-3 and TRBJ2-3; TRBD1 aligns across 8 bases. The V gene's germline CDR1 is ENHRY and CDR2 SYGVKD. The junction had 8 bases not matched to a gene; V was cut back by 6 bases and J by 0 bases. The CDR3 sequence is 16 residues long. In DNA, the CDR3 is TGTGCCATCAGCCGAGGACAGGGTTCAAGCACAGATACGCAGTATTTT. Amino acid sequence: CAISRGQGSSTDTQYF.

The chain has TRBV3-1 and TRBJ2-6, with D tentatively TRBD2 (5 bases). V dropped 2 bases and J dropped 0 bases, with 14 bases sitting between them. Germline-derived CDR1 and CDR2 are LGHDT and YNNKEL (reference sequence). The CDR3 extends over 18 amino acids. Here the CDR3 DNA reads TGTGCCAGCAGCCAACCCGGCCGGGGATACTCTGGGGCCAACGTCCTGACTTTC. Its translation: CASSQPGRGYSGANVLTF.

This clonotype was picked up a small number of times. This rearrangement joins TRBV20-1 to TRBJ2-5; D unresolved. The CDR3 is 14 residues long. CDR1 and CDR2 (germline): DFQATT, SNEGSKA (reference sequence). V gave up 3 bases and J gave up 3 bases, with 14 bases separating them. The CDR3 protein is CSASVAPTEETQYF. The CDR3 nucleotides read TGCAGTGCTAGCGTGGCTCCAACGGAAGAGACCCAGTACTTC.

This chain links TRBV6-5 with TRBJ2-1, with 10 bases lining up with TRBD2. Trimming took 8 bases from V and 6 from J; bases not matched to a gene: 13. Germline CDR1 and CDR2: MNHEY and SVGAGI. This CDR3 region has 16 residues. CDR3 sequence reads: CASGPLGAGGLNEQFF. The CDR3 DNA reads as TGTGCCAGCGGCCCCCTCGGAGCGGGGGGGCTCAATGAGCAGTTCTTC.

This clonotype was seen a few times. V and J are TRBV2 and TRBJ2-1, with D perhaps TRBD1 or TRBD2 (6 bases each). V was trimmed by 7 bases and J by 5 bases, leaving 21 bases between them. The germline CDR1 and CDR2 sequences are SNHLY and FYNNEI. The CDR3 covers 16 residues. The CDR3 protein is CASKEGGRGPNNEQFF. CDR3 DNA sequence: TGTGCCAGCAAAGAAGGGGGACGGGGGCCTAACAATGAGCAGTTCTTC.

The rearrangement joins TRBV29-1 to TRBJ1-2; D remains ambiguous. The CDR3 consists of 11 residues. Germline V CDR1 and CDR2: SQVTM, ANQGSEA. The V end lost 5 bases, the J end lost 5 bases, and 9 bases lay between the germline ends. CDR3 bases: TGCAGCGTTCTCCGAGGGTATGGCTACACCTTC. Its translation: CSVLRGYGYTF. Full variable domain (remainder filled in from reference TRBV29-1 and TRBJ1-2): SAVISQKPSRDICQRGTSLTIQCQVDSQVTMMFWYRQQPGQSLTLIATANQGSEATYESGFVIDKFPISRPNLTFSTLTVSNMSPEDSSIYLCSVLRGYGYTFGSGTRLTVV.

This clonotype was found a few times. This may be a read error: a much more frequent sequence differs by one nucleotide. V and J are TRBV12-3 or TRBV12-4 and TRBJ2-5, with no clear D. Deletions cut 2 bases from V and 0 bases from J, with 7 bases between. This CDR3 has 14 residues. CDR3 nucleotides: TGTGCCAGCAGTTTACGGCCGAACCAAGAGACCCAGTACTTC. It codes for CASSLRPNQETQYF.

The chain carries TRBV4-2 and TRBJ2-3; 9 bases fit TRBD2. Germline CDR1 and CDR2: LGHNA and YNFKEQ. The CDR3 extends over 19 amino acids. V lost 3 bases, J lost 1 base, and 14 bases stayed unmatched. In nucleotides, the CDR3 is TGTGCCAGCAGCCACCCACAGGCTGCTAGCGGGGACCGCACAGATACGCAGTATTTT. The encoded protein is CASSHPQAASGDRTDTQYF.